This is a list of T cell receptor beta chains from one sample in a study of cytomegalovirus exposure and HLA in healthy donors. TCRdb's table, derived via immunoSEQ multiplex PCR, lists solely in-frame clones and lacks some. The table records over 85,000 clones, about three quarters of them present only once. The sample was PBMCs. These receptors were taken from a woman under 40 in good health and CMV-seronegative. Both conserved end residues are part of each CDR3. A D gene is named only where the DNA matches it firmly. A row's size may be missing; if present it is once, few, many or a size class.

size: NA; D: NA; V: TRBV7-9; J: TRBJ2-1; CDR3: CASSSRQGGEQFF; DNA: TGTGCCAGCAGCTCACGACAGGGAGGTGAGCAGTTCTTC
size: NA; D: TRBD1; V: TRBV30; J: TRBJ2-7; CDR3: CAWLVGGVHEQYF; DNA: TGTGCCTGGCTCGTAGGGGGCGTCCACGAGCAGTACTTC
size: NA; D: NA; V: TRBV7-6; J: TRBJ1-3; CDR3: CASSLVVEGSGNTIYF; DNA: TGTGCCAGCAGCTTAGTCGTTGAGGGCTCTGGAAACACCATATATTTT
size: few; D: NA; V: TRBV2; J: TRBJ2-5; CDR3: CASSGTGVGTQYF; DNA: TGTGCCAGCAGCGGGACTGGGGTCGGGACCCAGTACTTC
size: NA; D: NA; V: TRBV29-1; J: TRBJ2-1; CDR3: CSAMGRARNNEQFF; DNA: TGCAGCGCAATGGGCAGGGCGCGCAACAATGAGCAGTTCTTC
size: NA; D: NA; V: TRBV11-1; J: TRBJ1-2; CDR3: CASSRSGEWYGYTF; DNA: TGTGCCAGCAGCCGATCAGGGGAATGGTATGGCTACACCTTC
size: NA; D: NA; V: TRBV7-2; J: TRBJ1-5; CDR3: CASSLDISNQPQHF; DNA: TGTGCCAGCAGCTTGGACATTAGCAATCAGCCCCAGCATTTT
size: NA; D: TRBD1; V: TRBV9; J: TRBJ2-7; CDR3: CASSVGGTGSSEQYF; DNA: TGTGCCAGCAGCGTAGGAGGGACAGGGAGCTCCGAGCAGTACTTC
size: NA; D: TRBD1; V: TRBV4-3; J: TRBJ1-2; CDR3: CASSQEDRGDYGYTF; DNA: TGCGCCAGCAGCCAAGAAGACAGGGGGGACTATGGCTACACCTTC
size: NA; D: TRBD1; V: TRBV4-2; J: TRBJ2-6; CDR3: CASSQYRITGAGANVLTF; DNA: TGTGCCAGCAGCCAATATCGGATAACAGGGGCTGGGGCCAACGTCCTGACTTTC
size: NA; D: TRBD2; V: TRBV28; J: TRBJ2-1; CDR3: CASSLAGGFFREQFF; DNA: TGTGCCAGCAGTTTAGCGGGAGGATTTTTCAGAGAGCAGTTCTTC
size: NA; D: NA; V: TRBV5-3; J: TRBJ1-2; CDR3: CARGGVQERYGYTF; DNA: TGTGCCCGAGGGGGGGTCCAAGAGCGGTATGGCTACACCTTC
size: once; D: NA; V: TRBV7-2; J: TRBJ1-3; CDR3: CASSLTRVLAGNTIYF; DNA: TGTGCCAGCAGTTTGACCAGGGTTTTGGCTGGAAACACCATATATTTT
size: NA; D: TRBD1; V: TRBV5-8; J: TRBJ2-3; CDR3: CASSLGDSPRDTQYF; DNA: TGTGCCAGCAGCTTGGGGGACAGCCCGCGGGATACGCAGTATTTT
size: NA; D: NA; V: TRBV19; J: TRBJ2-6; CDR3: CASSKTGSGANVLTF; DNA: TGTGCCAGTAGTAAGACAGGCTCTGGGGCCAACGTCCTGACTTTC
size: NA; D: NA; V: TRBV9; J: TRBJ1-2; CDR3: CASSVAQGLYGYTF; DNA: TGTGCCAGCAGCGTAGCCCAGGGACTCTATGGCTACACCTTC
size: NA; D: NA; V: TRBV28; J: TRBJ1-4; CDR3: CASSLGQYEKLFF; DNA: TGTGCCAGCAGTTTAGGACAGTACGAAAAACTGTTTTTT
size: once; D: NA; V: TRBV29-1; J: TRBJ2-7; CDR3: CSPRPYRTSEQYF; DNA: TGCAGCCCTAGGCCCTACAGGACGAGCGAGCAGTACTTC
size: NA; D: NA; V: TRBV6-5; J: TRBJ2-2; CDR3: CASSYKPRIGELFF; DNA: TGTGCCAGCAGTTACAAGCCAAGAATCGGGGAGCTGTTTTTT
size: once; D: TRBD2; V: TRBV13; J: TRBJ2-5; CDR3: CASRLAGERETQYF; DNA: TGTGCCAGCAGGCTAGCGGGAGAAAGAGAGACCCAGTACTTC
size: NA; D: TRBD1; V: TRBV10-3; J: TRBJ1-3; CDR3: CAISRQGAEGNTIYF; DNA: TGTGCCATCAGCCGACAGGGGGCTGAGGGAAACACCATATATTTT
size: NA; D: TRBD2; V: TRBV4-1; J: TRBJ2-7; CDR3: CASSQSGLANYEQYF; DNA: TGCGCCAGCAGTCAAAGTGGACTAGCGAACTACGAGCAGTACTTC
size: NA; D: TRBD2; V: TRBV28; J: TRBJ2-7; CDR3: CASSFPPGGSSEQYF; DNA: TGTGCCAGCAGTTTTCCCCCCGGGGGGTCCTCCGAGCAGTACTTC
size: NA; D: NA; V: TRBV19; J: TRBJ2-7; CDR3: CASTGAGPGNEQYF; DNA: TGTGCCAGTACTGGGGCGGGACCCGGGAACGAGCAGTACTTC
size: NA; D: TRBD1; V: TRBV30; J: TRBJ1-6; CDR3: CAWSLPGQGNSPLHF; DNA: TGTGCCTGGAGCCTACCGGGACAGGGTAATTCACCCCTCCACTTT
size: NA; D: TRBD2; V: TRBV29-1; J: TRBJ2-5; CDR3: CSVGLATPETQYF; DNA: TGCAGCGTTGGACTAGCGACCCCAGAGACCCAGTACTTC
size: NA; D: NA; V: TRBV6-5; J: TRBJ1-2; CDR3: CASKAGLSNYGYTF; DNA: TGTGCCAGCAAGGCAGGACTTAGTAACTATGGCTACACCTTC
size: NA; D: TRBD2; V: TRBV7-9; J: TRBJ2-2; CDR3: CASSPGTGLAGNTGELFF; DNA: TGTGCCAGCAGCCCCGGCACGGGACTAGCGGGGAACACCGGGGAGCTGTTTTTT
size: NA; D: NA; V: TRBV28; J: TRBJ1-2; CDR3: CASSHRQVWDNYGYTF; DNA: TGTGCCAGTTCCCATCGACAGGTGTGGGATAACTATGGCTACACCTTC
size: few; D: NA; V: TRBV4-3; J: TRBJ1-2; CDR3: CASSQNDRPNYGYTF; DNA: TGCGCCAGCAGCCAAAATGACAGGCCGAACTATGGCTACACCTTC
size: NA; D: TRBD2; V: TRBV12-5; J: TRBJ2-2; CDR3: CASRGGRDTGELFF; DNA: TGTGCTAGCCGGGGGGGCCGGGACACCGGGGAGCTGTTTTTT
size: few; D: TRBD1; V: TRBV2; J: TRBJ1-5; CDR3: CASRRDRDNQPQHF; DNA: TGTGCCAGCCGACGGGACAGGGACAATCAGCCCCAGCATTTT
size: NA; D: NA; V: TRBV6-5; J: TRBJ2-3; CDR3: CASSLWGRTDTQYF; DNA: TGTGCCAGCAGCCTTTGGGGGCGCACAGATACGCAGTATTTT
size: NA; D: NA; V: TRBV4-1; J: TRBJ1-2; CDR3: CASSQVGANYGYTF; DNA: TGCGCCAGCAGCCAAGTAGGGGCTAACTATGGCTACACCTTC
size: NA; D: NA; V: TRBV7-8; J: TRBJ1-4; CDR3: CASSLKGVDNEKLFF; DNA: TGTGCCAGCAGCTTAAAAGGGGTAGATAATGAAAAACTGTTTTTT
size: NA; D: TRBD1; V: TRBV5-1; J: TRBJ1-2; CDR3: CASSLGGQANYGYTF; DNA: TGCGCCAGCAGCTTGGGCGGACAGGCTAACTATGGCTACACCTTC
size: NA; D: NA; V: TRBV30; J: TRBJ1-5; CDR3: CAWNLGGNQPQHF; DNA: TGTGCCTGGAACCTAGGAGGCAATCAGCCCCAGCATTTT
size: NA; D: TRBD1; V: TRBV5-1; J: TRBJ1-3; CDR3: CASRNPGQEPGNTIYF; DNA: TGCGCCAGCAGAAATCCGGGACAGGAGCCTGGAAACACCATATATTTT
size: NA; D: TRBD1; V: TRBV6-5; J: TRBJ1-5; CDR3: CASSYGRGSNQPQHF; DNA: TGTGCCAGTAGTTACGGCAGGGGGAGCAATCAGCCCCAGCATTTT
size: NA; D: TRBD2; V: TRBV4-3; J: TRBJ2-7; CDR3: CASSHVTTSGVSYEQYF; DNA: TGCGCCAGCAGCCATGTAACGACTAGCGGGGTCTCCTACGAGCAGTACTTC
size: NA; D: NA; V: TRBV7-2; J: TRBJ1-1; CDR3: CASSLVLQGHPLNTEAFF; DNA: TGTGCCAGCAGCTTAGTTCTCCAGGGCCATCCCCTGAACACTGAAGCTTTCTTT
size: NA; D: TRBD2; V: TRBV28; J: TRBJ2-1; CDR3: CASSPPGTRDQFF; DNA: TGTGCCAGCAGTCCCCCTGGGACTAGGGACCAGTTCTTC
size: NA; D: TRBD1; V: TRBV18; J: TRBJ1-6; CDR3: CASSPGDRGFSPLHF; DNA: TGTGCCAGCTCACCAGGGGACAGGGGATTCTCACCCCTCCACTTT
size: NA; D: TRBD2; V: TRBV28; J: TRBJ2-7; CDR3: CASSLKLAFPQGYEQYF; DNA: TGTGCCAGCAGTTTAAAACTAGCGTTCCCTCAAGGGTACGAGCAGTACTTC
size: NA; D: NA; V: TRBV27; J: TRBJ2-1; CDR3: CASSLLTRHNEQFF; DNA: TGTGCCAGCAGTTTATTGACCAGGCACAATGAGCAGTTCTTC
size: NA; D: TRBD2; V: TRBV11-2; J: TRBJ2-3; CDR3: CASSWPGLASTDTQYF; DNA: TGTGCCAGCAGCTGGCCGGGACTAGCTTCCACAGATACGCAGTATTTT
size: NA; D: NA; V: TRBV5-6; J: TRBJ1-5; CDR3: CASSRDGQLNQPQHF; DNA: TGTGCCAGCAGCCGAGATGGACAGCTCAATCAGCCCCAGCATTTT
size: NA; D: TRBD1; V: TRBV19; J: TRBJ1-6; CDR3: CASSIGVTGQGAYNSPLHF; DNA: TGTGCCAGTAGTATCGGCGTGACGGGACAGGGGGCATATAATTCACCCCTCCACTTT
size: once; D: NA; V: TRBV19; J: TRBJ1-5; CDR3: CASSSGSGNQPQHF; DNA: TGTGCCAGTAGTTCCGGGTCAGGCAATCAGCCCCAGCATTTT